This is a list of T cell receptor beta chains from one sample in a study of cytomegalovirus exposure and HLA in healthy donors. Data came from immunoSEQ multiplex PCR; TCRdb stores just in-frame clones and leaves some out. The sample includes 70,000 or so clones, around 82% of them seen just once. Sequencing was carried out using PBMCs. The receptors here all came from a young man in good health and CMV-seronegative. The CDR3 runs from the conserved cysteine through the conserved F or W. A D gene is named only where the DNA matches it firmly. Clone size appears in some rows only: once, few, many, or a class for an expanded clone.

V gene,J gene,D gene,clone size,CDR3 DNA,CDR3 protein
TRBV5-4,TRBJ1-6,TRBD1,NA,TGTGCCAGCAGTCACACCGGGACAGGGTACCTTTCACCCCTCCACTTT,CASSHTGTGYLSPLHF
TRBV28,TRBJ2-1,NA,NA,TGTGCCAGCAGTTTCCAGGGGGAGCAGTTCTTC,CASSFQGEQFF
TRBV30,TRBJ2-7,NA,NA,TGTGCCTGGAGTGTGGGGCCTGGGGCCTACGAGCAGTACTTC,CAWSVGPGAYEQYF
TRBV4-1,TRBJ1-1,TRBD1,few,TGCGCCAGCAGCCACCCCGACCGGGACAGCTTGAATGCTTTCTTT,CASSHPDRDSLNAFF
TRBV5-1,TRBJ2-7,NA,NA,TGCGCCAGCAGCACAATGACTAGCGAGCAGTACTTC,CASSTMTSEQYF
TRBV7-2,TRBJ2-5,NA,NA,TGTGCCAGCAGCTCCATGAATCAGCAAGAGACCCAGTACTTC,CASSSMNQQETQYF
TRBV7-9,TRBJ2-7,TRBD1,NA,TGTGCCAGCAGCCTCGGCGTGGGACAGAACGCCTACGAGCAGTACTTC,CASSLGVGQNAYEQYF
TRBV6-5,TRBJ1-5,TRBD1,NA,TGTGCCAGCAGTCCAGGGGGTGGGCCCCAGCATTTT,CASSPGGGPQHF
TRBV28,TRBJ2-3,NA,NA,TGTGCCATCAGTTCCGCCGGACTGAGTAGCGGAGGCACAGATACGCAGTATTTT,CAISSAGLSSGGTDTQYF
TRBV28,TRBJ1-1,NA,NA,TGTGCCAGCAGTTCAGGGTGGGCCTACACTGAAGCTTTCTTT,CASSSGWAYTEAFF
TRBV18,TRBJ1-2,NA,NA,TGTGCCAGCTCACCGGACTCTGTAGCTAACTATGGCTACACCTTC,CASSPDSVANYGYTF
TRBV30,TRBJ1-2,TRBD1,NA,TGTGCCTGTCGTACGGGACAGACCTATGGCTACACCTTC,CACRTGQTYGYTF
TRBV7-9,TRBJ1-1,NA,NA,TGTGCCAGCAGCTTATTTGAACAGAGCACTGAAGCTTTCTTT,CASSLFEQSTEAFF
TRBV28,TRBJ1-5,TRBD1,once,TGTGCCAGCAGTTTGTTGGGCAGGGGGGATAGCAATCAGCCCCAGCATTTT,CASSLLGRGDSNQPQHF
TRBV9,TRBJ2-1,NA,NA,TGTGCCAGCAGCGCATCTCTCCGGGACATATACAATGAGCAGTTCTTC,CASSASLRDIYNEQFF
TRBV28,TRBJ2-7,TRBD1,NA,TGTGCCAGCAGTCCGGGACAGTCCCTCGAGCAGTACTTC,CASSPGQSLEQYF
TRBV9,TRBJ1-3,NA,NA,TGTGCCAGCTCCGACAGCTCTGGAAACACCATATATTTT,CASSDSSGNTIYF
TRBV6-6,TRBJ1-4,NA,NA,TGTGCCAGCCGTGGCGCGGTCCAGAATGAAAAACTGTTTTTT,CASRGAVQNEKLFF
TRBV30,TRBJ1-1,NA,NA,TGTGCCTGGAGTGGGACAACGAACACTGAAGCTTTCTTT,CAWSGTTNTEAFF
TRBV10-3,TRBJ1-5,NA,few,TGTGCCATCAGTGTCACAAGCAATCAGCCCCAGCATTTT,CAISVTSNQPQHF
TRBV29-1,TRBJ2-7,NA,NA,TGCAGCGTTGTCGTCGGTAACTCCTACGAGCAGTACTTC,CSVVVGNSYEQYF
TRBV15,TRBJ2-5,NA,NA,TGTGCCACCAGCAGAGCCCCTCAAGAGACCCAGTACTTC,CATSRAPQETQYF
TRBV11-3,TRBJ1-2,NA,NA,TGTGCCAGCAGCCAGGGGTCCCACTTGAAGGATGGCTACACCTTC,CASSQGSHLKDGYTF
TRBV7-3,TRBJ2-7,NA,NA,TGTGCCAGCAGCTTATCCCACTTCGACGAGCAGTACTTC,CASSLSHFDEQYF
TRBV28,TRBJ1-4,TRBD1,NA,TGTGCCAGCAGCTTCGGGACAGGGAATGAAAAACTGTTTTTT,CASSFGTGNEKLFF
TRBV19,TRBJ1-2,NA,NA,TGTGCCAGTAGTACTTCCGACAATCATGGCTACACCTTC,CASSTSDNHGYTF
TRBV7-3,TRBJ2-5,TRBD2,once,TGTGCCAGCAGCTTAAGCGGGGGAGAGACCCAGTACTTC,CASSLSGGETQYF
TRBV9,TRBJ2-2,TRBD2,NA,TGTGCCAGCAGCGTAACCAGCGGGATCTTGAAAACCGGGGAGCTGTTTTTT,CASSVTSGILKTGELFF
TRBV30,TRBJ1-4,TRBD1,NA,TGTGCCTGGAGCCCCGGGACAGGGATAGGAACTAATGAAAAACTGTTTTTT,CAWSPGTGIGTNEKLFF
TRBV27,TRBJ2-1,TRBD2,NA,TGTGCCAGCAGACTAAATAGCGGGAGGTCCGATAATGAGCAGTTCTTC,CASRLNSGRSDNEQFF
TRBV13,TRBJ1-6,NA,few,TGTGCCAGCAGCTTAGAGGCAGACCGGGGTTCACCCCTCCACTTT,CASSLEADRGSPLHF
TRBV7-6,TRBJ1-3,NA,NA,TGTGCCAGCAGCCCGACAGGCCACTCTGGAAACACCATATATTTT,CASSPTGHSGNTIYF
TRBV2,TRBJ2-7,NA,few,TGTGCCAGCAGTGAAGCGAGTACGATAATATCCTACGAGCAGTACTTC,CASSEASTIISYEQYF
TRBV28,TRBJ2-7,TRBD2,NA,TGTGCCAGCAGTCTGGGACTAGCGGGAGTCTACGAGCAGTACTTC,CASSLGLAGVYEQYF
TRBV7-9,TRBJ2-1,NA,NA,TGTGCCAGCAGGCCCATGGCGGAAGGTTTCAATGAGCAGTTCTTC,CASRPMAEGFNEQFF
TRBV6-5,TRBJ1-2,TRBD1,NA,TGCGCCTGTCACCCGGGACAGGGCTATGGCTACACCTTC,CACHPGQGYGYTF
TRBV6-1,TRBJ2-7,NA,NA,TGTGCCAGCAGAAACCCAGCAGGTTACGAGCAGTACTTC,CASRNPAGYEQYF
TRBV27,TRBJ2-2,TRBD1,NA,TGTGCCAGCAGTTTGGGCAGGGGGACCGGGGAGCTGTTTTTT,CASSLGRGTGELFF
TRBV4-1,TRBJ2-7,NA,NA,TGCGCCAGCAGCGCACTGACTTCCTCGTACGAGCAGTACTTC,CASSALTSSYEQYF
TRBV5-1,TRBJ2-1,NA,NA,TGCGCCAGCAGCTTGCCCGGACAAGGGGGTATACAGTTCTTC,CASSLPGQGGIQFF
TRBV7-3,TRBJ2-7,NA,NA,TGTGCCAGCAGCTTACAACGGTCAGGTATCCACGAGCAGTACTTC,CASSLQRSGIHEQYF